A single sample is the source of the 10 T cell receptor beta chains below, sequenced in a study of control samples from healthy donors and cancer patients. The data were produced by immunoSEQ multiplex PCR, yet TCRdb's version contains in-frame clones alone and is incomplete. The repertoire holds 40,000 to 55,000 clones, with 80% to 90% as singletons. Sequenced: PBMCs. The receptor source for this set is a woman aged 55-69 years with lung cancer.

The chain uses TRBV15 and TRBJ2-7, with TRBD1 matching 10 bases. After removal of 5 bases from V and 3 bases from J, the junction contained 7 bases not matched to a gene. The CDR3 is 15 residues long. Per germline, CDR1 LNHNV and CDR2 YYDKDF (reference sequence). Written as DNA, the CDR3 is TGTGCCACCAGCGCCGCCGGGACAGGGGTCTACGAGCAGTACTTC. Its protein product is CATSAAGTGVYEQYF.

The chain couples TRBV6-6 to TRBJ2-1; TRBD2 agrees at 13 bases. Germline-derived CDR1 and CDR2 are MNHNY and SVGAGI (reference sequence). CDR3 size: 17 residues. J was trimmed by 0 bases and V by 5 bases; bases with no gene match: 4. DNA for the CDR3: TGTGCCAGCAGTCCTCGGACTAGCGGGAGCTCCTACAATGAGCAGTTCTTC. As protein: CASSPRTSGSSYNEQFF.

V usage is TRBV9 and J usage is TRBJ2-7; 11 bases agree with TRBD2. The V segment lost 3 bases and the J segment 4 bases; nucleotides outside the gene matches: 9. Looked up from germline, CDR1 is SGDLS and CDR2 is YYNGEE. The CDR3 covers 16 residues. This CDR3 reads CASSGHIAGGGYEQYF. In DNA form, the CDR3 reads TGTGCCAGCAGCGGCCATATAGCGGGAGGGGGGTACGAGCAGTACTTC. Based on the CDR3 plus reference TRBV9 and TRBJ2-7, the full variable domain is DSGVTQTPKHLITATGQRVTLRCSPRSGDLSVYWYQQSLDQGLQFLIQYYNGEERAKGNILERFSAQQFPDLHSELNLSSLELGDSALYFCASSGHIAGGGYEQYFGPGTRLTVT.

CDR3 amino acids: CASSRGGSLYGYTF. The CDR3 nucleotides read TGTGCCAGCAGTCGGGGCGGAAGTCTCTATGGCTACACCTTC. The chain has TRBV5-6 and TRBJ1-2, with D possibly matching TRBD1 (5 bases). V dropped 5 bases and J dropped 4 bases, with 15 bases sitting between them. Germline V gene data show CDR1 as SGHDT and CDR2 as YYEEEE. The CDR3 is 14 residues long.

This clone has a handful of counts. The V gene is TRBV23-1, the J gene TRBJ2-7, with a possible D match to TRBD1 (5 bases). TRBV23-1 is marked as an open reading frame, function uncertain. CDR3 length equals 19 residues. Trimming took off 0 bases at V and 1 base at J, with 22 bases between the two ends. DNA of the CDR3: TGCGCCAGCAGTCAATCGCCTCCCCCGCAGGGTGGCAAATCCTACGAGCAGTACTTC. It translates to CASSQSPPPQGGKSYEQYF.

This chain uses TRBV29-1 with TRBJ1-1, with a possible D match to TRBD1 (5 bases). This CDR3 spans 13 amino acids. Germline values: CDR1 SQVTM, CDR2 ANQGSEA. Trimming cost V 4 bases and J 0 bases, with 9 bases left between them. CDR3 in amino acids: CSVVRQLNTEAFF. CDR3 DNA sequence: TGCAGCGTTGTTAGACAGCTGAACACTGAAGCTTTCTTT.

DNA of the CDR3: TGTGCCTCTATTAGCACAGATACGCAGTATTTT. It codes for CASISTDTQYF. The chain links TRBV28 to TRBJ2-3; no firm D call. V shed 11 bases and J shed 0 bases, with 6 bases lying between them. Per the germline V gene, CDR1 is MDHEN and CDR2 is SYDVKM. The CDR3 consists of 11 residues.

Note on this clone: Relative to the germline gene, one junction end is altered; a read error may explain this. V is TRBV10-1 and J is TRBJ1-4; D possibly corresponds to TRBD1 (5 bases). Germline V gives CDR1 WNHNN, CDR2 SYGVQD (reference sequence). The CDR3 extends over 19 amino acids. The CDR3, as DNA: TGCGCCAGCAGTGTTCTTAATTCGACAGCAAGAACGACTAATGAAGAACTGTTTTTT. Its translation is CASSVLNSTARTTNEELFF.

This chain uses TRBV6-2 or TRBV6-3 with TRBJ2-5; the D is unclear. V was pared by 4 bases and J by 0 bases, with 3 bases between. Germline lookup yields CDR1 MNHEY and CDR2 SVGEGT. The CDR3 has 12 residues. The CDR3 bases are TGTGCCAGCAGTTGGGACCAAGAGACCCAGTACTTC. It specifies CASSWDQETQYF.

The CDR3, as DNA: TGTGCCAGCAGCCTGGGACTAGCGGATGTGGATGAGCAGTTCTTC. Translated: CASSLGLADVDEQFF. The gene calls are TRBV9 and TRBJ2-1, with TRBD2 matching over 11 bases. Germline CDR1 and CDR2: SGDLS and YYNGEE. There are 15 residues in the CDR3. J lost 8 bases, V lost 4 bases, and 8 bases had no gene match.